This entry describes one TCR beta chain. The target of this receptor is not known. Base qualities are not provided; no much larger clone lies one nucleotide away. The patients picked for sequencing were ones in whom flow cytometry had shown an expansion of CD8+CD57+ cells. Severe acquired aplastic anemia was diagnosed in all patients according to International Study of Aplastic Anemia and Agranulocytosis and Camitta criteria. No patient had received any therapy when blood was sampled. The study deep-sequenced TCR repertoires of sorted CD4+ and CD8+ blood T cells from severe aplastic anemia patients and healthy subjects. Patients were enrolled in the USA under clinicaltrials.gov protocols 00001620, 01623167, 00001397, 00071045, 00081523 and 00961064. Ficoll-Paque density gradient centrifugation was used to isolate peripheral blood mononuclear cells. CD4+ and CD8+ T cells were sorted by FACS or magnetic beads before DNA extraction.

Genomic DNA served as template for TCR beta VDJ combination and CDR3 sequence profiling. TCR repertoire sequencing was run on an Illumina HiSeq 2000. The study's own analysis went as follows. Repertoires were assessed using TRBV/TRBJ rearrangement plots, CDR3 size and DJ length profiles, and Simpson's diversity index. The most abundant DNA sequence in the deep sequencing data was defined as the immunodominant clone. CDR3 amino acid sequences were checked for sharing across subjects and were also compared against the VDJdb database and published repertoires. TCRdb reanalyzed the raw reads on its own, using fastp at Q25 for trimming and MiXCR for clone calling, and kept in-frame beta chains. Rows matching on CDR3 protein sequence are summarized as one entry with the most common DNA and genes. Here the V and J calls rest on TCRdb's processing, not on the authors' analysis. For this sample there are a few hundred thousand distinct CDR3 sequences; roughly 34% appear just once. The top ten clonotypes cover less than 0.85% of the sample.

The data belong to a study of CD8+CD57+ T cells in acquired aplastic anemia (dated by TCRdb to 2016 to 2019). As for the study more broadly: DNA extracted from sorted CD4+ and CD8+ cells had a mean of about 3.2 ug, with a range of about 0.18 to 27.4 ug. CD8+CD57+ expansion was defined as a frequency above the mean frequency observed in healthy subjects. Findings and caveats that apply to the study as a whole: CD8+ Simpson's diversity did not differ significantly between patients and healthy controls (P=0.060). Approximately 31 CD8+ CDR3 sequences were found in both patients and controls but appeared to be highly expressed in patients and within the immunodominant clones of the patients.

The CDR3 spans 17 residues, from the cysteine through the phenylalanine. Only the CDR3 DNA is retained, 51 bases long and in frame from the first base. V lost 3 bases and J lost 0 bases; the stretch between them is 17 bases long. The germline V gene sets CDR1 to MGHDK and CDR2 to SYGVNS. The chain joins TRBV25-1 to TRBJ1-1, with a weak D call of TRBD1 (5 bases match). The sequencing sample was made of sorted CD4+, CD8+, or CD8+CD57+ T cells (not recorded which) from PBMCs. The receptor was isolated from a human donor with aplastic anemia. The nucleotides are TGTGCCAGCAGTGAGGGACGGGGGTTTGATATGAACACTGAAGCTTTCTTT. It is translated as CASSEGRGFDMNTEAFF. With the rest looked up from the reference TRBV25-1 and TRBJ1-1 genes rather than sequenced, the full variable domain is EADIYQTPRYLVIGTGKKITLECSQTMGHDKMYWYQQDPGMELHLIHYSYGVNSTEKGDLSSESTVSRIRTEHFPLTLESARPSHTSQYLCASSEGRGFDMNTEAFFGQGTRLTVV.